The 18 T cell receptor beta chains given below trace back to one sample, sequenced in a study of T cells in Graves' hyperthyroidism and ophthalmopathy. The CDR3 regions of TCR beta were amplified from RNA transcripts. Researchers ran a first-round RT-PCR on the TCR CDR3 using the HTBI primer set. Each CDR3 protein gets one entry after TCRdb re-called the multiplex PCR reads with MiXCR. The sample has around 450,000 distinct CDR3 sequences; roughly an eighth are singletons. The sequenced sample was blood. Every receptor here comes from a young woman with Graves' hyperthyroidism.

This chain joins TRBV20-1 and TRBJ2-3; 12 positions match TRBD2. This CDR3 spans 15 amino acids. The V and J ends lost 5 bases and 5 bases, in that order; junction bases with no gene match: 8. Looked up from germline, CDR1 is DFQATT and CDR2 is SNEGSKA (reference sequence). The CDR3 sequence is CSALSTSGRQDTQYF. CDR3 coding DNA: TGCAGTGCTCTATCGACTAGCGGGAGACAAGATACGCAGTATTTT.

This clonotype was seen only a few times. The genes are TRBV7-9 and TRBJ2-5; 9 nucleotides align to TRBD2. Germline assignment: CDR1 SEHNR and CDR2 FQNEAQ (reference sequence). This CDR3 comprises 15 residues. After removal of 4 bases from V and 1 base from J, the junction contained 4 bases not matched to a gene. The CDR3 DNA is TGTGCCAGCAGCTCCCAGCGGGAGGTCCAAGAGACCCAGTACTTC. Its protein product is CASSSQREVQETQYF. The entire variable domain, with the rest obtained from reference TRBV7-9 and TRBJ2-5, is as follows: DTGVSQNPRHKITKRGQNVTFRCDPISEHNRLYWYRQTLGQGPEFLTYFQNEAQLEKSRLLSDRFSAERPKGSFSTLEIQRTEQGDSAMYLCASSSQREVQETQYFGPGTRLLVL.

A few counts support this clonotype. This CDR3 reads CASSYRASQNEKLFF. The CDR3 DNA is TGTGCCAGCAGTTATAGGGCCAGTCAGAATGAAAAACTGTTTTTT. The rearrangement uses TRBV12-3 or TRBV12-4 and TRBJ1-4; D not certain. The CDR3 contains 15 residues. The V and J ends lost 4 bases and 5 bases respectively, with 14 bases between them.

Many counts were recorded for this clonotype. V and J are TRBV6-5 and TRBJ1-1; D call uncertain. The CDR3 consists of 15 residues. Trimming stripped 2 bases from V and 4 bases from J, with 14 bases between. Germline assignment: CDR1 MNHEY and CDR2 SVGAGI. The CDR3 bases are TGTGCCAGCAGTTACGTCCCCTCCCTCGGCACTGAAGCTTTCTTT. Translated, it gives CASSYVPSLGTEAFF.

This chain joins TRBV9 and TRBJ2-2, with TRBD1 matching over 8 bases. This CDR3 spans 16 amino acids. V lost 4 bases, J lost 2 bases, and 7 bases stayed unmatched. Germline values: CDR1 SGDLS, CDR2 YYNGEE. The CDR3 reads CASSLRTGNNTGELFF. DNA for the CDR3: TGTGCCAGCAGCCTAAGGACAGGGAACAACACCGGGGAGCTGTTTTTT.

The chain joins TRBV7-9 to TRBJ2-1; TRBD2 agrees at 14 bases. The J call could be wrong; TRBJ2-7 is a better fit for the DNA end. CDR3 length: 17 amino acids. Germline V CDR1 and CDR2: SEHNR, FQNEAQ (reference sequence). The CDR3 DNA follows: TGTGCCAGCAGCCCGAAGGGACTAGCGGGAGAGGGCAATGAGCAGTACTTC. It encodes CASSPKGLAGEGNEQYF.

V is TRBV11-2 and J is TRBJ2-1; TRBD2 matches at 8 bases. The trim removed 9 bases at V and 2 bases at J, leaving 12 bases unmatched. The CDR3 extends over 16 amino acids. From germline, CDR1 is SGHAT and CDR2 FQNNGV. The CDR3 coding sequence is TGTGCCAGTCAGAGGTCAAGCGGGAGCACCTACAATGAGCAGTTCTTC. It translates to CASQRSSGSTYNEQFF.

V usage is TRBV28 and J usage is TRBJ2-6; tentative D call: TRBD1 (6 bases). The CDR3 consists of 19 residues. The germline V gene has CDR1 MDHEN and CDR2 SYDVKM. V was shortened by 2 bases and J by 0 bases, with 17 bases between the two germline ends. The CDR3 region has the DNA TGTGCCAGCAGTTTACCCCCGGGACACATCCCCTCTGGGGCCAACGTCCTGACTTTC. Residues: CASSLPPGHIPSGANVLTF. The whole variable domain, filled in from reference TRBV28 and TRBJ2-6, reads DVKVTQSSRYLVKRTGEKVFLECVQDMDHENMFWYRQDPGLGLRLIYFSYDVKMKEKGDIPEGYSVSREKKERFSLILESASTNQTSMYLCASSLPPGHIPSGANVLTFGAGSRLTVL.

The CDR3 DNA reads as TGTGCCAGCAGCCCGTCCGGGGAGTATGGCTACACCTTC. Translation gives CASSPSGEYGYTF. The chain couples TRBV7-3 to TRBJ1-2; no definite D call. Germline assignment: CDR1 SGHTA and CDR2 FQGTGA. The CDR3 spans 13 residues. V gave up 5 bases and J gave up 5 bases, with 12 bases separating them.

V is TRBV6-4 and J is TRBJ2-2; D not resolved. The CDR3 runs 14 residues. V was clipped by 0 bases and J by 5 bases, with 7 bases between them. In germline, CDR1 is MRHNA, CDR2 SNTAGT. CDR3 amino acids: CASSDSRETGELFF. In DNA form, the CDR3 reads TGTGCCAGCAGTGACTCAAGGGAAACCGGGGAGCTGTTTTTT.

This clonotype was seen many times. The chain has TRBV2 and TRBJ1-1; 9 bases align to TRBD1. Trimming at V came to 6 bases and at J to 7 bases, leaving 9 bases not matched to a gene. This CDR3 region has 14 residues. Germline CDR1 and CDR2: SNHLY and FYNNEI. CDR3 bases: TGTGCCAGCAGAGGGACAGGGAGGACTGGTGAAGCTTTCTTT. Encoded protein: CASRGTGRTGEAFF. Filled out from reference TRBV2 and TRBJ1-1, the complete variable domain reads EPEVTQTPSHQVTQMGQEVILRCVPISNHLYFYWYRQILGQKVEFLVSFYNNEISEKSEIFDDQFSVERPDGSNFTLKIRSTKLEDSAMYFCASRGTGRTGEAFFGQGTRLTVV.

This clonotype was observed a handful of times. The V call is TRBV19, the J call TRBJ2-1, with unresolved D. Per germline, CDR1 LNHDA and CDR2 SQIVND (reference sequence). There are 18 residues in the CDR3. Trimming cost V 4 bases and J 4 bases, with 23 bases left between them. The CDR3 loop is CASSTRYSRSVTYNEQFF. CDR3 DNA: TGTGCCAGTAGTACCAGATATTCTAGGTCGGTTACGTACAATGAGCAGTTCTTC.

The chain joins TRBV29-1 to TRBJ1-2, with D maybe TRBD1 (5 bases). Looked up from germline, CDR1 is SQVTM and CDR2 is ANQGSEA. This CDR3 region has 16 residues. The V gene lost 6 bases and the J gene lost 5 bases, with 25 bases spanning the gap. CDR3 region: CSVNQDTGTAGYGYTF. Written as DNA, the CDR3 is TGCAGCGTGAATCAGGACACGGGGACTGCCGGTTATGGCTACACCTTC.

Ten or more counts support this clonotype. The CDR3 here is CASSAGGLGYTEAFF. DNA for the CDR3: TGTGCCAGCAGTGCTGGGGGCTTAGGGTACACTGAAGCTTTCTTT. V and J are TRBV12-3 or TRBV12-4 and TRBJ1-1, with D possibly TRBD1 on 6 matching bases. V lost 5 bases to trimming and J lost 3 bases, with 16 bases between them. The CDR3 loop spans 15 amino acids.

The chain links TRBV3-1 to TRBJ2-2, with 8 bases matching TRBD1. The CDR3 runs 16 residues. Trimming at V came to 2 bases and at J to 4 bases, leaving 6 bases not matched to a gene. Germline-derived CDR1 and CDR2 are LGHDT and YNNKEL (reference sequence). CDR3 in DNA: TGTGCCAGCAGCCAACCTAGGACAGGGCCCACCGGGGAGCTGTTTTTT. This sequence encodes CASSQPRTGPTGELFF.

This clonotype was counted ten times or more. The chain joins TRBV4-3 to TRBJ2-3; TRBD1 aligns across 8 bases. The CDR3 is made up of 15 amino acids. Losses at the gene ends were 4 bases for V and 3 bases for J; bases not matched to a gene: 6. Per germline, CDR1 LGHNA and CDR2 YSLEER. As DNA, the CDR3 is TGCGCCAGCAGCCGGGACAGGAGCGGGACAGATACGCAGTATTTT. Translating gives CASSRDRSGTDTQYF.

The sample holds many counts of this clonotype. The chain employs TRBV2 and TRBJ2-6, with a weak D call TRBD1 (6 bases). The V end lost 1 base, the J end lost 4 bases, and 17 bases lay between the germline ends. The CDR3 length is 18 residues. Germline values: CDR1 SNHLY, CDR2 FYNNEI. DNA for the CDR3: TGTGCCAGCAGTGAAGTAGGGGGTGGCTCCCTCGGGGCCAACGTCCTGACTTTC. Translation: CASSEVGGGSLGANVLTF.

This CDR3 reads CASSFLAGGNNEQFF. Here the CDR3 DNA reads TGCGCCAGCAGCTTTTTAGCGGGAGGGAACAATGAGCAGTTCTTC. The J gene is TRBJ2-1, the V gene TRBV5-1, with 11 positions matching TRBD2. CDR1 SGHRS and CDR2 YFSETQ come from the germline V gene. With V trimmed by 2 bases and J by 5 bases, 3 bases remained unmatched. This CDR3 spans 15 amino acids.